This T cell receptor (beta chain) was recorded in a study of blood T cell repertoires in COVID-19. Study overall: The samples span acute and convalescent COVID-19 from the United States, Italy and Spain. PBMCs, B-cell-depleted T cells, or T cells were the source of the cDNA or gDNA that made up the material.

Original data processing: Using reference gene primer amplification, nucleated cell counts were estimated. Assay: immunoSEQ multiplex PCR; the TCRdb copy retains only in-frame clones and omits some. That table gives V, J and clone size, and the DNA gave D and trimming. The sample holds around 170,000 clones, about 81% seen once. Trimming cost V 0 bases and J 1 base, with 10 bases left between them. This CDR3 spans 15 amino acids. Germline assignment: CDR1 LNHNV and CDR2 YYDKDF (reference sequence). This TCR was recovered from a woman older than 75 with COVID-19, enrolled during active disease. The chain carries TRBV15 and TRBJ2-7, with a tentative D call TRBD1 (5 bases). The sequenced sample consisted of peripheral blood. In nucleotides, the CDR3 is TGTGCCACCAGCAGAGACAGGGTAGAGTCCTACGAGCAGTACTTC. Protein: CATSRDRVESYEQYF. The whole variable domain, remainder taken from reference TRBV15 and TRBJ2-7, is DAMVIQNPRYQVTQFGKPVTLSCSQTLNHNVMYWYQQKSSQAPKLLFHYYDKDFNNEADTPDNFQSRRPNTSFCFLDIRSPGLGDTAMYLCATSRDRVESYEQYFGPGTRLTVT.